The 7 T cell receptor beta chains in this list originate from one sample, sequenced in a study of shared clonotypes between healthy human individuals. Sequenced by immunoSEQ multiplex PCR; TCRdb stores in-frame clones only, minus some. This sample has approximately 98,000 clones, with 68% found just once. The material sequenced was memory CD8+ T cells sorted from blood. Specified subset: CD45RO+ cells pooled with CCR7-negative TemRA cells. The receptors come from a woman in her twenties or thirties in good health.

The rearrangement links TRBV6-1 to TRBJ1-2; no clear D gene. Between the trimmed V and J ends, which lost 6 bases and 5 bases, there was a span of 7 bases. CDR1 MNHNS and CDR2 SASEGT come from the germline V gene. This CDR3 is built from 11 residues. Here the CDR3 reads CASRFGYGYTF. The DNA for the CDR3 is TGTGCCAGCAGGTTCGGGTATGGCTACACCTTC.

The genes are TRBV9 and TRBJ2-1; 7 positions agree with TRBD2. The junction had 10 bases not matched to a gene; V was cut back by 7 bases and J by 0 bases. This CDR3 has 16 amino acids. Germline values: CDR1 SGDLS, CDR2 YYNGEE. The DNA of the CDR3 is TGTGCCAGCGGCCGGGAGGACTCCTTCTCCTACAATGAGCAGTTCTTC. Translating it yields CASGREDSFSYNEQFF.

As concerns this clone: Compared with germline, one end of the junction differs, possibly owing to a read error. The chain has TRBV18 and TRBJ2-3, with TRBD2 identical over 9 bases. This CDR3 comprises 18 residues. Per the germline V gene, CDR1 is KGHSH and CDR2 is LQKENI. The CDR3 bases are TGTGCCAGCTCTCCACCGGGGCTAGCGGGAACCCCCCACGATACGCAGTATTTT. Its translation: CASSPPGLAGTPHDTQYF.

Only a few counts were recorded for this clone. This chain connects TRBV25-1 to TRBJ2-1; D not certain. V lost 8 bases, J lost 2 bases, and 10 bases lay in between. The germline gives CDR1 MGHDK, CDR2 SYGVNS. The CDR3 loop spans 13 amino acids. CDR3 in DNA: TGTGCCAGCCTAAATTCCCCCTACAATGAGCAGTTCTTC. It encodes CASLNSPYNEQFF.

The J gene is TRBJ2-3, the V gene TRBV19; 10 nucleotides align to TRBD2. The CDR3 loop spans 15 amino acids. Trimming at V came to 7 bases and at J to 8 bases, leaving 12 bases not matched to a gene. Germline assignment: CDR1 LNHDA and CDR2 SQIVND (reference sequence). CDR3 loop: CASTVWLAGEVTQYF. CDR3 in DNA: TGTGCCAGTACGGTGTGGCTAGCGGGAGAGGTTACGCAGTATTTT.

This clone has a single count. CDR3 loop: CASSLGRDRVNQPQHF. CDR3 bases: TGTGCCAGCAGCTTAGGCCGGGACAGGGTAAATCAGCCCCAGCATTTT. The J gene is TRBJ1-5, the V gene TRBV7-8, with 9 bases matching TRBD1. After removal of 1 base from V and 4 bases from J, the junction contained 5 bases not matched to a gene. CDR3 length: 16 amino acids. Per the germline V gene, CDR1 is SGHVS and CDR2 is FQNEAQ.

The V call is TRBV9, the J call TRBJ2-4; D is unclear. CDR1 is SGDLS, CDR2 YYNGEE, per germline. The CDR3 length is 13 residues. Trimming took 3 bases from V and 5 from J, leaving 9 bases between them. The CDR3: CASSGGRENIQYF. CDR3 DNA sequence: TGTGCCAGCAGCGGAGGACGAGAAAACATTCAGTACTTC.